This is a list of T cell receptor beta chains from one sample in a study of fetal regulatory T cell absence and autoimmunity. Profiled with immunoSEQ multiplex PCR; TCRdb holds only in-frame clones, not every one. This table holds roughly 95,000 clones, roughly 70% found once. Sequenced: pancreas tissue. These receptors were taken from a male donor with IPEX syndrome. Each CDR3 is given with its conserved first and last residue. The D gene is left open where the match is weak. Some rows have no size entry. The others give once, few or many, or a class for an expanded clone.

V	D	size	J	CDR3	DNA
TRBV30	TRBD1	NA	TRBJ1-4	CAWETGSNEKLFF	TGTGCCTGGGAGACAGGGTCCAATGAAAAACTGTTTTTT
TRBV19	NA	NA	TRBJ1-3	CASSLISAGEGNTIYF	TGTGCCAGTAGTCTTATATCCGCAGGGGAAGGAAACACCATATATTTT
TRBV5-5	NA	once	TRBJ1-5	CASTVRPGNNQPQHF	TGTGCCAGCACCGTAAGGCCGGGGAACAATCAGCCCCAGCATTTT
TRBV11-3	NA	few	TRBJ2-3	CASSLRVTDTQYF	TGTGCCAGCAGCTTAAGGGTGACAGATACGCAGTATTTT
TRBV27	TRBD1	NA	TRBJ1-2	CASSLSWTGYGYTF	TGTGCCAGCAGTTTATCCTGGACAGGCTATGGCTACACCTTC
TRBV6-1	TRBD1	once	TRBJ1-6	CAGSLGTGRSPLHF	TGTGCCGGCAGTCTTGGGACAGGGCGTTCACCCCTCCACTTT
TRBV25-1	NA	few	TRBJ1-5	CASSEEKGRHQPQHF	TGTGCCAGCAGTGAAGAGAAGGGTAGACATCAGCCCCAGCATTTT
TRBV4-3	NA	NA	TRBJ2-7	CASSQVQGVGYEQYF	TGCGCCAGCAGCCAAGTACAAGGGGTGGGATACGAGCAGTACTTC
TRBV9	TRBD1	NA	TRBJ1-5	CASSVGTGGNQPQHF	TGTGCCAGCAGCGTAGGGACAGGGGGCAATCAGCCCCAGCATTTT
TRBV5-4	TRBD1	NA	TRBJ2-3	CASSRHRGETDTQYF	TGTGCCAGCAGTCGCCACAGGGGAGAAACAGATACGCAGTATTTT
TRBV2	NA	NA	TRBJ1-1	CASRNTEAFF	TGTGCCAGCAGGAACACTGAAGCTTTCTTT
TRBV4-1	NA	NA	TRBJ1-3	CASSPRPFPGASGNTIYF	TGCGCCAGCAGCCCCCGCCCCTTTCCAGGGGCCTCTGGAAACACCATATATTTT
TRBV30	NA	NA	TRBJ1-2	CAWIRRYGRSYGYTF	TGTGCCTGGATTAGAAGATACGGACGCTCCTATGGCTACACCTTC
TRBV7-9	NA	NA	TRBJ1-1	CASSLVTGIHTEAFF	TGTGCCAGCAGCTTAGTTACAGGGATACACACTGAAGCTTTCTTT
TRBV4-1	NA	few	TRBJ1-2	CASSQVQWNYGYTF	TGCGCCAGCAGCCAAGTTCAGTGGAACTATGGCTACACCTTC
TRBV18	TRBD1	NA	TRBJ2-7	CASSPLRQGSHYEQYF	TGTGCCAGCTCACCACTGCGACAGGGAAGTCACTACGAGCAGTACTTC
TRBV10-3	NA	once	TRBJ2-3	CAAKGSGGADTQYF	TGTGCCGCCAAGGGGTCGGGGGGCGCAGATACGCAGTATTTT
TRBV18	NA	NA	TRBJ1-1	CASSTTGENTEAFF	TGTGCCAGCTCTACGACAGGAGAGAACACTGAAGCTTTCTTT
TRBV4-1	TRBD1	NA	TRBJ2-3	CASSQKGQGTDTQYF	TGCGCCAGCAGCCAAAAGGGACAGGGCACAGATACGCAGTATTTT
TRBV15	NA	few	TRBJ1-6	CATSRGGRRPLHF	TGTGCCACCAGCAGAGGGGGACGGCGGCCCCTCCACTTT
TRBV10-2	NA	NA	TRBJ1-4	CASSERPWGKLFF	TGCGCCAGCAGTGAGCGACCCTGGGGAAAACTGTTTTTT
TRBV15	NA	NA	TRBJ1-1	CATILGGGALAMNTEAFF	TGTGCCACCATTTTAGGTGGGGGGGCGCTGGCTATGAACACTGAAGCTTTCTTT
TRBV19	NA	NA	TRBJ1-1	CASSISQGAEAFF	TGTGCCAGTAGTATCTCCCAGGGCGCTGAAGCTTTCTTT
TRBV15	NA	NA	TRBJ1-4	CATSKDALLREKLFF	TGTGCCACCAGCAAGGACGCTCTATTACGAGAAAAACTGTTTTTT
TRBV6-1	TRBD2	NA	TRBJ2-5	CASSEGSGVQETQYF	TGTGCCAGCAGTGAGGGTAGCGGGGTCCAAGAGACCCAGTACTTC
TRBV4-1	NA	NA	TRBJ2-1	CASSKGRLNEQFF	TGCGCCAGCAGCAAGGGAAGGTTGAATGAGCAGTTCTTC
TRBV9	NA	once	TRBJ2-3	CASSAGDGTDTQYF	TGTGCCAGCAGCGCCGGGGACGGCACAGATACGCAGTATTTT
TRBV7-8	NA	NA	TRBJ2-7	CASSLLGMSSYEQYF	TGTGCCAGCAGCTTACTAGGGATGAGCTCCTACGAGCAGTACTTC
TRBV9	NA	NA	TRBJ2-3	CASSPEGSTDTQYF	TGTGCCAGCAGCCCAGAGGGCAGCACAGATACGCAGTATTTT
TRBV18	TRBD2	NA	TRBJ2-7	CASSRASGYYEQYF	TGTGCCAGCTCTCGGGCTAGCGGGTACTACGAGCAGTACTTC
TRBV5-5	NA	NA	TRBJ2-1	CASKRDFSYNEQFF	TGTGCCAGTAAACGGGACTTCTCCTACAATGAGCAGTTCTTC
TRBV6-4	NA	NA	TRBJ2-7	CASRAGPLTRSEEEQYF	TGTGCCAGCAGGGCGGGTCCACTCACGCGTTCGGAGGAAGAGCAGTACTTC
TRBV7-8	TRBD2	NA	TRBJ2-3	CASSLAETSGGARTDTQYF	TGTGCCAGCAGCTTAGCCGAGACTAGCGGGGGGGCCAGGACAGATACGCAGTATTTT
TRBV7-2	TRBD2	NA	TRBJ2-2	CASSLYFSRTSVRTGELFF	TGTGCCAGCAGCTTATACTTCTCTCGGACTAGCGTTCGGACCGGGGAGCTGTTTTTT
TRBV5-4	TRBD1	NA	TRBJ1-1	CASRYGQGITEAFF	TGTGCCAGCAGGTACGGACAGGGGATTACTGAAGCTTTCTTT
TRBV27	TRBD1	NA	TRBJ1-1	CASSLTGVNTEAFF	TGTGCCAGCAGTTTGACAGGGGTGAACACTGAAGCTTTCTTT
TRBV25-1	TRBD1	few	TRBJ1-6	CASSASTGGLNSPLHF	TGTGCCAGCAGTGCCTCGACAGGGGGATTGAATTCACCCCTCCACTTT
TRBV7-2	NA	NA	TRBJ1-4	CASSLATGTNEKLFF	TGTGCCAGCAGCTTAGCGACAGGAACTAATGAAAAACTGTTTTTT
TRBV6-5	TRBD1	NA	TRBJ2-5	CASSWDSLQETQYF	TGTGCCAGCAGTTGGGACAGTCTCCAAGAGACCCAGTACTTC
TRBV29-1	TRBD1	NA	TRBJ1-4	CSVKGTGNEKLFF	TGCAGCGTTAAAGGGACAGGGAATGAAAAACTGTTTTTT
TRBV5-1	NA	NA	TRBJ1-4	CASSRSTNEKLFF	TGCGCCAGCAGCCGGTCAACTAATGAAAAACTGTTTTTT
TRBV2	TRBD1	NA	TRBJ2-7	CASRGQETFYEQYF	TGTGCCAGCAGGGGACAGGAAACATTCTACGAGCAGTACTTC
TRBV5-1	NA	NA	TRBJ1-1	CASSLEYGGVNTEAFF	TGCGCCAGCAGCTTGGAATATGGGGGGGTGAACACTGAAGCTTTCTTT
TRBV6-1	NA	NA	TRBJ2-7	CASRYFVEQYF	TGTGCCAGCAGGTACTTTGTCGAGCAGTACTTC
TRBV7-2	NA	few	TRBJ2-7	CATSDKPTYEQYF	TGTGCCACTTCGGACAAGCCGACCTACGAGCAGTACTTC
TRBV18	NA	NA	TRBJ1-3	CASSPGGSSGNTIYF	TGTGCCAGCTCACCAGGCGGGAGCTCTGGAAACACCATATATTTT
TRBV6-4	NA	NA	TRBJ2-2	CASRDVGISSGELFF	TGTGCCAGCAGGGATGTAGGGATCTCAAGCGGGGAGCTGTTTTTT
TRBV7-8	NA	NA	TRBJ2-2	CASSVREVRGRGGELFF	TGTGCCAGCAGCGTACGGGAGGTCAGGGGACGTGGCGGGGAGCTGTTTTTT
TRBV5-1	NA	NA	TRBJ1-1	CASSLTGDTEAFF	TGCGCCAGCAGCTTGACCGGGGACACTGAAGCTTTCTTT
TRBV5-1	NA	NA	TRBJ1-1	CASSNRLRNTEAFF	TGCGCCAGCAGCAACAGGCTTCGGAACACTGAAGCTTTCTTT
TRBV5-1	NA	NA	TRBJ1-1	CASSLVVTATEAFF	TGCGCCAGCAGCTTGGTGGTGACAGCCACTGAAGCTTTCTTT
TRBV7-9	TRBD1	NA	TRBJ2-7	CASSLGQGDTEQYF	TGTGCCAGCAGCTTAGGGCAGGGGGATACGGAGCAGTACTTC
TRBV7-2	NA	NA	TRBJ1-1	CASSRFDSYTEAFF	TGTGCCAGCAGCCGATTTGACAGCTACACTGAAGCTTTCTTT
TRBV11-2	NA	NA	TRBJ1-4	CASSLGGTSNEKLFF	TGTGCCAGCAGCTTAGGAGGGACAAGCAATGAAAAACTGTTTTTT
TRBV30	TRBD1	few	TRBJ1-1	CACLQGVEAFF	TGTGCCTGTCTACAGGGGGTGGAAGCTTTCTTT
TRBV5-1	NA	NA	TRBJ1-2	CASSSRTHEEYGYTF	TGCGCCAGCAGCTCTAGAACCCATGAGGAGTATGGCTACACCTTC
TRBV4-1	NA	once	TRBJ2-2	CASSQEGDGTLGELFF	TGCGCCAGCAGCCAAGAGGGAGACGGAACCCTCGGGGAGCTGTTTTTT